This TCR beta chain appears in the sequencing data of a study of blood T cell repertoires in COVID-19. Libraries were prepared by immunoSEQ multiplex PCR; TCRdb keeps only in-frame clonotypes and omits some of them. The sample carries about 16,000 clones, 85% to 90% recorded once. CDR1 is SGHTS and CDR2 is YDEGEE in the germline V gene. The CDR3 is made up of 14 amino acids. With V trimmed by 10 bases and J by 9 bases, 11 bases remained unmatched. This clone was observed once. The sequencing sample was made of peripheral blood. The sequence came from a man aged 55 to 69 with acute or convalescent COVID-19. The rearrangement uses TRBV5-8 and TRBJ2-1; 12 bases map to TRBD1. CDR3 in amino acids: CAPRDRGRFSEQFF. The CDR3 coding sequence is TGTGCCCCACGGGACAGGGGGCGGTTCAGTGAGCAGTTCTTC.